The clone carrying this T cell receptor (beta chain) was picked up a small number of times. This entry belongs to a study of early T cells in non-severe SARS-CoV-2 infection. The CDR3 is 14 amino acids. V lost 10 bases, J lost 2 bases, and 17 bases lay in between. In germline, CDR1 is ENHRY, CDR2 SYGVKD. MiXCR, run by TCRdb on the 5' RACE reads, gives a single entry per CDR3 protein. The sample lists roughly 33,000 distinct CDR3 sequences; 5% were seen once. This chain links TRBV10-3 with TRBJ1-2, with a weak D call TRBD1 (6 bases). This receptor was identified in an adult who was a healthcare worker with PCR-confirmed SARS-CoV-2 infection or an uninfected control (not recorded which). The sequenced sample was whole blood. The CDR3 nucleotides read TGTGCCACCGCCGATGGGGGGCGGAACTATGGCTACACCTTC. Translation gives CATADGGRNYGYTF.